These 31 T cell receptor beta chains were sequenced from one sample in a study of T cell responses to AZD1222 COVID-19 vaccine. Repertoires were generated with immunoSEQ multiplex PCR, while TCRdb's copy carries only in-frame clones and drops some. The profile covers 130,000 to 150,000 clones, with approximately 88% appearing a single time and more than 12% taken by the ten largest. Specimen: peripheral blood, collected on day 0 of AZD1222 vaccination. These receptors were collected from an adult in good health.

The V gene is TRBV2, the J gene TRBJ2-5; D assignment may be TRBD1 or TRBD2 (5 bases each). The V gene lost 8 bases and the J gene lost 5 bases, with 15 bases spanning the gap. From germline, CDR1 is SNHLY and CDR2 FYNNEI. The CDR3 runs 13 residues. The CDR3, as DNA: TGTGCCAGCGGATGGGGGTTGGGCGAGACCCAGTACTTC. Encoded protein: CASGWGLGETQYF.

This clone was observed a single time. The chain joins TRBV2 to TRBJ2-5; D is ambiguous. The CDR3 sequence is 11 residues long. Germline V gives CDR1 SNHLY, CDR2 FYNNEI. Trimming cost V 7 bases and J 7 bases, with 10 bases left between them. The CDR3 spells CASNPYGTQYF. The CDR3 nucleotides are TGTGCCAGCAATCCTTATGGGACCCAGTACTTC.

The CDR3 region has the DNA TGTGCCGGTAGGGGGAACACTGAAGCTTTCTTT. It specifies CAGRGNTEAFF. V usage is TRBV2 and J usage is TRBJ1-1; D possibly corresponds to TRBD1 (5 bases). The CDR3 runs to 11 residues. The germline gives CDR1 SNHLY, CDR2 FYNNEI. V was shortened by 11 bases and J by 1 base, with 8 bases between the two germline ends.

The rearrangement uses TRBV27 and TRBJ1-1; D uncertain. The CDR3 has 13 residues. Trimming removed 6 bases from V and 1 base from J, with 9 bases in between. Germline V gene sequence: CDR1 MNHEY, CDR2 SMNVEV (reference sequence). CDR3 loop: CASSRNGNTEAFF. The CDR3 region has the DNA TGTGCCAGCAGCCGTAATGGGAACACTGAAGCTTTCTTT.

This clone showed up just a few times. The CDR3 bases are TGTGCCATCAGTGACCAACACGCGGGGGCCACTGAAGCTTTCTTT. Residues: CAISDQHAGATEAFF. This chain uses TRBV10-3 with TRBJ1-1; perhaps TRBD1 as D (6 bases). This CDR3 is built from 15 residues. Germline assignment: CDR1 ENHRY and CDR2 SYGVKD. V lost 3 bases, J lost 4 bases, and 15 bases lay in between.

Note on this clone: A junction end diverges from the germline sequence, so it may reflect a read error. The chain recombines TRBV5-4 with TRBJ2-1; TRBD2 might be the D (6 bases). Germline values: CDR1 SGHNT, CDR2 YYREEE (reference sequence). The CDR3 sequence is 12 residues long. The CDR3 DNA reads TGTGCCAGCAGCGCTTTCCAGGGCAGGGAGGTCTTC. Translated: CASSAFQGREVF.

The chain is built from TRBV5-5 and TRBJ1-3, with 10 nucleotides matching TRBD1. V lost 0 bases to trimming and J lost 6 bases; unmatched junction nucleotides: 3. Germline-derived CDR1 and CDR2 are SGHKS and YYEKEE (reference sequence). The CDR3 loop spans 15 amino acids. The CDR3 sequence: CASSLGDRGENTIYF. The CDR3 DNA follows: TGTGCCAGCAGCTTGGGGGACAGGGGAGAAAACACCATATATTTT.

This chain links TRBV6-5 with TRBJ1-2, with D tentatively TRBD1 (6 bases). Germline CDR1 MNHEY, CDR2 SVGAGI. The CDR3 covers 16 residues. Trimming took off 2 bases at V and 4 bases at J, with 17 bases between the two ends. The CDR3, as DNA: TGTGCCAGCAGTTACAGTGGCAGGGACACAAGCTATGGCTACACCTTC. As protein: CASSYSGRDTSYGYTF.

V gene TRBV7-3 combines with J gene TRBJ2-3; 8 bases map to TRBD2. The junction had 3 bases not matched to a gene; V was cut back by 1 base and J by 0 bases. Germline values: CDR1 SGHTA, CDR2 FQGTGA. This CDR3 comprises 16 residues. CDR3 sequence (DNA): TGTGCCAGCAGCTTAATGGCGGGGGGCAGCACAGATACGCAGTATTTT. This gives the protein CASSLMAGGSTDTQYF.

CDR3 in amino acids: CASSPSANTIYF. For the CDR3, the DNA is TGTGCCAGCAGTCCCTCGGCAAACACCATATATTTT. The V and J genes are TRBV12-3 or TRBV12-4 and TRBJ1-3, with D unclear. Trimming stripped 5 bases from V and 6 bases from J, with 8 bases between. The CDR3 runs 12 residues.

This clone was observed a few times. At the DNA level, this CDR3 is encoded by other sequences in the same sample as well. The J gene is TRBJ1-1, the V gene TRBV30; possible D gene TRBD1, 6 bases. This CDR3 region has 14 residues. CDR1 is GTSNPN and CDR2 is SVGIG in the germline V gene (reference sequence). Trimming took off 4 bases at V and 2 bases at J, with 14 bases between the two ends. CDR3 in amino acids: CAWTRDNQNTEAFF. The CDR3 DNA follows: TGTGCCTGGACCAGGGACAACCAAAACACTGAAGCTTTCTTT.

This rearrangement joins TRBV24-1 to TRBJ2-3; D uncertain. The ends were cut back, 4 bases at V and 6 bases at J, with 10 bases in the middle. The CDR3 extends over 13 amino acids. CDR1 and CDR2 from the germline V gene are KGHDR and SFDVKD. Here the CDR3 reads CATSEANSDTQYF. In nucleotides, the CDR3 is TGTGCCACCAGTGAAGCCAACTCGGATACGCAGTATTTT.

The rearrangement joins TRBV5-1 to TRBJ2-6, with D uncertain. Trimming shortened V by 2 bases and J by 2 bases, and 11 bases separated the two germline ends. CDR3 length: 16 residues. Germline CDR1 is SGHRS and CDR2 is YFSETQ. CDR3 bases: TGCGCCAGCAGCTTTCCATTAGGAGCTGGGGCCAACGTCCTGACTTTC. It codes for CASSFPLGAGANVLTF.

The chain combines TRBV5-1 with TRBJ1-6; D is perhaps TRBD1 (5 bases). Trimming pared 0 bases from V and 11 bases from J, leaving 12 bases between. This CDR3 contains 14 residues. Germline assignment: CDR1 SGHRS and CDR2 YFSETQ. CDR3 in DNA: TGCGCCAGCAGCTTGGCCGGGACTGATCCACCCCTCCACTTT. This gives the protein CASSLAGTDPPLHF.

CDR3 sequence reads: CASSIPDREHYGYTF. The CDR3 DNA reads TGCGCCAGCAGCATACCGGACAGGGAACACTATGGCTACACCTTC. V and J are TRBV5-1 and TRBJ1-2; 8 bases align to TRBD1. From germline, CDR1 is SGHRS and CDR2 YFSETQ. Trimming cost V 4 bases and J 3 bases; bases outside gene matches: 8. This CDR3 region has 15 residues.

The genes are TRBV6-6 and TRBJ1-5; no definite D call. The CDR3 sequence is 13 residues long. The germline gives CDR1 MNHNY, CDR2 SVGAGI (reference sequence). V lost 6 bases to trimming and J lost 2 bases, with 8 bases between them. In nucleotides, the CDR3 is TGTGCCAGCAGGAGGTCAGGCAATCAGCCCCAGCATTTT. Protein product: CASRRSGNQPQHF.

The chain joins TRBV28 to TRBJ1-2; D is unclear. This CDR3 is 14 amino acids long. Trimming took 6 bases from V and 1 from J, leaving 12 bases between them. Germline V gene lookup returns CDR1 MDHEN and CDR2 SYDVKM. Here the CDR3 reads CASSSGGLNYGYTF. In DNA form, the CDR3 reads TGTGCCAGCAGCTCCGGAGGGCTTAACTATGGCTACACCTTC.

The V call is TRBV6-5, the J call TRBJ1-1; D unclear. Germline loops: CDR1 MNHEY, CDR2 SVGAGI. CDR3 length: 15 amino acids. V gave up 4 bases and J gave up 0 bases, with 12 bases separating them. CDR3 in DNA: TGTGCCAGCAGTTTAGGACTCCCTATGAACACTGAAGCTTTCTTT. It translates to CASSLGLPMNTEAFF.

The chain combines TRBV11-2 with TRBJ2-7, with unresolved D. This CDR3 contains 14 residues. V lost 3 bases and J 0 bases, leaving 9 bases between the germline ends. Per germline, CDR1 SGHAT and CDR2 FQNNGV. CDR3: CASSLASISYEQYF. CDR3 DNA sequence: TGTGCCAGCAGCTTGGCGAGCATCTCCTACGAGCAGTACTTC.

The genes are TRBV5-1 and TRBJ2-7; D perhaps matches TRBD1 (5 bases). Trimming removed 4 bases from V and 4 bases from J, with 12 bases in between. This CDR3 region has 13 residues. Germline lookup yields CDR1 SGHRS and CDR2 YFSETQ. Written as DNA, the CDR3 is TGCGCCAGCAGCCGTGACAGTATTTACGAGCAGTACTTC. Protein sequence: CASSRDSIYEQYF.

This clone came up a few times. The chain joins TRBV27 to TRBJ1-1; unclear D gene. V lost 3 bases, J lost 5 bases, and 10 bases lay in between. CDR1 and CDR2 (germline): MNHEY, SMNVEV (reference sequence). The CDR3 covers 13 residues. Written as DNA, the CDR3 is TGTGCCAGCAGTTTTCGGCCCGGAACTGAAGCTTTCTTT. Its translation is CASSFRPGTEAFF.

This clone was detected only once. J is TRBJ1-2 and V is TRBV28; the D is unclear. V shed 0 bases and J shed 3 bases, with 8 bases lying between them. CDR1 MDHEN and CDR2 SYDVKM come from the germline V gene. CDR3 length equals 14 residues. As DNA, the CDR3 is TGTGCCAGCAGTTTATGGGCAGGTGACTATGGCTACACCTTC. Its translation: CASSLWAGDYGYTF.

The rearrangement uses TRBV4-1 and TRBJ2-1; D may be TRBD1 (6 bases). The CDR3 is made up of 15 amino acids. Trimming pared 1 base from V and 3 bases from J, leaving 10 bases between. CDR1 and CDR2 (germline): MGHRA, YSYEKL. DNA of the CDR3: TGCGCCAGCAGCCAAGGGGGGCAGGACTACAATGAGCAGTTCTTC. Its protein product is CASSQGGQDYNEQFF.

V usage is TRBV5-4 and J usage is TRBJ2-7; D is perhaps TRBD1 (6 bases). Germline CDR1 and CDR2: SGHNT and YYREEE (reference sequence). This CDR3 region has 12 residues. The germline V and J ends were trimmed by 4 bases and 5 bases, with 10 bases remaining between them. CDR3: CASSKTGNEQYF. In nucleotides, the CDR3 is TGTGCCAGCAGCAAAACAGGGAACGAGCAGTACTTC.

This clone was detected only a few times. The chain couples TRBV6-5 to TRBJ2-3; perhaps TRBD2 as D (7 bases). Trimming took off 2 bases at V and 5 bases at J, with 11 bases between the two ends. There are 14 residues in the CDR3. Germline CDR1 and CDR2: MNHEY and SVGAGI. CDR3 amino acids: CASSYRGGIDTQYF. CDR3 in DNA: TGTGCCAGCAGTTACAGGGGGGGGATAGATACGCAGTATTTT.

V is TRBV2 and J is TRBJ2-3; 7 bases fit TRBD2. CDR1 is SNHLY, CDR2 FYNNEI, per germline. V dropped 6 bases and J dropped 3; count of bases not matched to a gene: 9. The CDR3 totals 15 residues. CDR3 coding DNA: TGTGCCAGCAGGGATACTAGCGTCCTTACAGATACGCAGTATTTT. This sequence encodes CASRDTSVLTDTQYF.

The chain has TRBV7-2 and TRBJ1-3; no definite D call. The germline CDR1 and CDR2 sequences are SGHTA and FQGNSA. V dropped 5 bases and J dropped 0 bases, with 11 bases sitting between them. The CDR3 covers 15 residues. The CDR3 nucleotides read TGTGCCAGCAGCCCGATATTAGGCTCTGGAAACACCATATATTTT. Its protein product is CASSPILGSGNTIYF.

The chain couples TRBV14 to TRBJ2-7; 9 bases agree with TRBD1. Trimming removed 4 bases from V and 2 bases from J; junction bases left unmatched: 9. Germline lookup yields CDR1 SGHDN and CDR2 FVKESK. The CDR3 loop spans 16 amino acids. The DNA of the CDR3 is TGTGCCAGCAGCCTTCGACCGGGACAGGGTCCCTACGAGCAGTACTTC. Translating it yields CASSLRPGQGPYEQYF. The variable domain in full, completed from reference TRBV14 and TRBJ2-7, reads EAGVTQFPSHSVIEKGQTVTLRCDPISGHDNLYWYRRVMGKEIKFLLHFVKESKQDESGMPNNRFLAERTGGTYSTLKVQPAELEDSGVYFCASSLRPGQGPYEQYFGPGTRLTVT.

This chain connects TRBV5-1 to TRBJ2-1; TRBD1 is a possible D gene (6 bases). Germline-derived CDR1 and CDR2 are SGHRS and YFSETQ. The germline V and J ends were trimmed by 2 bases and 8 bases, with 11 bases remaining between them. The CDR3 runs 13 residues. This chain's CDR3 is CASSFYRDDEQFF. CDR3 DNA sequence: TGCGCCAGCAGCTTTTACAGGGACGATGAGCAGTTCTTC.

This clone appeared a single time. The J gene is TRBJ2-5, the V gene TRBV27; 8 bases align to TRBD1. Unmatched junction bases numbered 12, after V lost 7 bases and J lost 5 bases. This CDR3 is built from 15 residues. Germline assignment: CDR1 MNHEY and CDR2 SMNVEV (reference sequence). In nucleotides, the CDR3 is TGTGCCAGCACTGGCAGGGGGCTTAGCGTGGAGACCCAGTACTTC. This codes for CASTGRGLSVETQYF.

This chain joins TRBV5-4 and TRBJ2-6; the D gene is possibly TRBD1 (6 bases). The CDR3 is 15 residues long. The germline gives CDR1 SGHNT, CDR2 YYREEE (reference sequence). V was clipped by 1 base and J by 4 bases, with 9 bases between them. Here the CDR3 DNA reads TGTGCCAGCAGCTTGCCCGGGACAGGGGCCAACGTCCTGACTTTC. Protein sequence: CASSLPGTGANVLTF.